The 16 T cell receptor beta chains given below trace back to one sample, sequenced in a study of neurological immune-mediated disorders. One entry per CDR3 protein results from TCRdb running MiXCR on the 5' RACE reads. Found here are more than 70,000 distinct CDR3 sequences, more than 15% of them singletons; the top ten hold roughly 15%. Sequences were obtained from PBMCs. The receptors were gathered from a woman aged 40 to 50 in good health.

This clonotype was detected ten times or more. The J gene is TRBJ1-2, the V gene TRBV3-2; the listed D gene, TRBD1, was not tested against the DNA. TRBV3-2 is described as a pseudogene. This CDR3 spans 15 amino acids. This CDR3 reads CASSSGDRDNYGYTF. The CDR3 coding sequence is TGTGCCAGCAGCTCCGGGGACAGAGACAACTATGGCTACACCTTC.

The chain combines TRBV9 with TRBJ2-1; TRBD2 might be the D (7 bases). CDR3 length: 13 amino acids. Trimming removed 3 bases at V and 12 bases at J, with 16 bases between. The germline V gene has CDR1 SGDLS and CDR2 YYNGEE. This CDR3 is CASSGGGLLGQFF. The DNA for the CDR3 is TGTGCCAGCAGCGGGGGGGGCCTGCTAGGGCAGTTCTTC.

This clonotype was observed at least ten times. The CDR3 reads CSARDRVSTDTQYF. In DNA form, the CDR3 reads TGCAGTGCTAGAGATCGAGTGAGCACAGATACGCAGTATTTT. The rearrangement links TRBV20-1 to TRBJ2-3; D is unclear. V gave up 0 bases and J gave up 0 bases, with 7 bases separating them. The CDR3 contains 14 residues. Germline V gives CDR1 DFQATT, CDR2 SNEGSKA (reference sequence).

This clonotype has at least ten counts. This chain connects TRBV18 to TRBJ2-3, with D possibly matching TRBD2 (6 bases). The V end was cut by 4 bases, the J end by 1 base, with 9 bases between. The CDR3 length is 14 residues. Germline V gives CDR1 KGHSH, CDR2 LQKENI. The CDR3 reads CASSRASGTDTQYF. The CDR3 nucleotides read TGTGCCAGCTCACGAGCTAGCGGCACAGATACGCAGTATTTT.

This clonotype was recorded a few times. The chain uses TRBV2 and TRBJ1-2; 8 nucleotides line up with TRBD1. Germline CDR1 SNHLY, CDR2 FYNNEI. Trimming at V came to 8 bases and at J to 8 bases, leaving 13 bases not matched to a gene. This CDR3 is 14 amino acids long. The CDR3 loop is CASFGLRTGHGYTF. DNA of the CDR3: TGTGCCAGCTTTGGCCTCAGGACAGGGCACGGCTACACCTTC.

This clonotype was seen many times. V usage is TRBV7-9 and J usage is TRBJ2-6; 7 bases are shared with TRBD1. Germline-derived CDR1 and CDR2 are SEHNR and FQNEAQ (reference sequence). V shed 1 base and J 1 base; nucleotides not matched to a gene: 1. This CDR3 is built from 16 residues. The CDR3 DNA sequence: TGTGCCAGCAGCTTAGAACAGGGGTCTGGGGCCAACGTCCTGACTTTC. It yields the protein CASSLEQGSGANVLTF.

This clonotype was recorded many times. This chain links TRBV15 with TRBJ2-5; 10 bases are a match to TRBD2. The germline CDR1 and CDR2 sequences are LNHNV and YYDKDF (reference sequence). V gave up 6 bases and J gave up 1 base; unmatched junction bases: 5. This CDR3 is 15 amino acids long. The CDR3 nucleotides are TGTGCCACCAGTCGAGCGGGGGGGGGCCAAGAGACCCAGTACTTC. Translated: CATSRAGGGQETQYF.

This clonotype was observed many times. The chain joins TRBV4-3 to TRBJ2-7; 9 positions agree with TRBD2. The CDR3 runs 17 residues. Unmatched junction bases numbered 12, after V lost 4 bases and J lost 2 bases. Per the germline V gene, CDR1 is LGHNA and CDR2 is YSLEER. The CDR3 loop reads CASSPEEAAGGTYEQYF. The CDR3 region has the DNA TGCGCCAGCAGCCCCGAGGAAGCAGCGGGGGGAACCTACGAGCAGTACTTC.

There are many counts of this clonotype. The V gene is TRBV6-2 or TRBV6-3, the J gene TRBJ2-1, with 9 bases fitting TRBD2. Trimming cost V 6 bases and J 0 bases; bases outside gene matches: 6. This CDR3 region has 16 residues. CDR1 is MNHEY, CDR2 SVGEGT, per germline. The CDR3 is CASSTLAGISYNEQFF. CDR3 DNA sequence: TGTGCCAGCAGCACCCTAGCGGGAATCTCCTACAATGAGCAGTTCTTC.

Many counts were recorded for this clonotype. The chain employs TRBV29-1 and TRBJ2-1; 8 bases are shared with TRBD1. V dropped 3 bases and J dropped 8; count of bases not matched to a gene: 6. Germline CDR1 is SQVTM and CDR2 is ANQGSEA. The CDR3 has 13 amino acids. The CDR3 DNA reads as TGCAGCGTTGATTCAGGGGGCGGGGATGAGCAGTTCTTC. It is translated as CSVDSGGGDEQFF.

In its sample, this clonotype was seen many times. The chain carries TRBV6-2 or TRBV6-3 and TRBJ1-5, with D possibly matching TRBD1 (6 bases). The CDR3 covers 15 residues. Trimming removed 6 bases at V and 4 bases at J, with 16 bases between. The germline V gene encodes CDR1 MNHEY and CDR2 SVGEGT. In DNA, the CDR3 is TGTGCCAGCAGGGCTCTAAGAGGGGGTAATCAGCCCCAGCATTTT. This gives the protein CASRALRGGNQPQHF.

This clonotype showed up just a few times. This chain uses TRBV5-1 with TRBJ2-3; D ambiguous. The germline V gene has CDR1 SGHRS and CDR2 YFSETQ. The CDR3 length is 11 residues. V lost 7 bases to trimming and J lost 2 bases, with 5 bases between them. The CDR3 is CASQATDTQYF. CDR3 coding DNA: TGCGCCAGCCAGGCCACAGATACGCAGTATTTT.

The rearrangement uses TRBV12-3 or TRBV12-4 and TRBJ1-2; no reliable D call. With 6 bases removed from V and 8 bases from J, the gap between germline ends came to 13 bases. There are 12 residues in the CDR3. This chain's CDR3 is CASSTNYGGYTF. CDR3 in DNA: TGTGCCAGCAGCACTAACTACGGCGGCTACACCTTC.

This clonotype came up many times. The chain recombines TRBV20-1 with TRBJ2-1, with D possibly matching TRBD2 (5 bases). Trimming pared 3 bases from V and 9 bases from J, leaving 9 bases between. Germline CDR1 and CDR2: DFQATT and SNEGSKA (reference sequence). This CDR3 has 11 amino acids. The CDR3, as DNA: TGCAGTGCTAGTTCGCGGGCTGAGCAGTTCTTC. Translation: CSASSRAEQFF.

This clonotype appeared many times. This chain connects TRBV20-1 to TRBJ1-2, with 9 bases identical to TRBD1. From germline, CDR1 is DFQATT and CDR2 SNEGSKA (reference sequence). The CDR3 length is 14 residues. With V trimmed by 3 bases and J by 8 bases, 10 bases remained unmatched. The CDR3 DNA is TGCAGTGCTAGTGTCCCGACAGGGGGTAGGGGCTACACCTTC. The encoded protein is CSASVPTGGRGYTF.

This clonotype was seen ten or more times. The genes are TRBV20-1 and TRBJ2-4, with 12 bases that match TRBD2. CDR1 is DFQATT, CDR2 SNEGSKA, per germline (reference sequence). The CDR3 is 17 residues long. V lost 3 bases and J lost 2; bases outside the gene matches: 8. The CDR3 bases are TGCAGTGCTAGTTCTAGCGGGGGGGCCGGAACCAAAAACATTCAGTACTTC. Residues: CSASSSGGAGTKNIQYF.